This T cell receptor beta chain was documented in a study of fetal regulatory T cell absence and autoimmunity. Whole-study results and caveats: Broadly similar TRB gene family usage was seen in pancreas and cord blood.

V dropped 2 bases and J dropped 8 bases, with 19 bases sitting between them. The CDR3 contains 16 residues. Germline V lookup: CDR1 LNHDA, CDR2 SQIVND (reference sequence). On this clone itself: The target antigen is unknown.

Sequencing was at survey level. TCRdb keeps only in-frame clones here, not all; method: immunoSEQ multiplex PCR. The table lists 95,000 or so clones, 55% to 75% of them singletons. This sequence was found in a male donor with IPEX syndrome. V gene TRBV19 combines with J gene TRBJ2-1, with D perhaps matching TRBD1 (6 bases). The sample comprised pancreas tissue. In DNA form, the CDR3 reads TGTGCCAGTAGTATACCCGGCAGGGGACCGGGGTATGAGCAGTTCTTC. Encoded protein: CASSIPGRGPGYEQFF.